What follows are 5 T cell receptor beta chains derived from one specimen sequenced in a study of naive and memory T cell subsets. A UMI-containing oligonucleotide was joined by 3' ligation to the TCR cDNA template. Ligated cDNA underwent four rounds of PCR with nested alpha and beta constant region primers and SP2. Using its own MiXCR run on the 5' RACE reads, TCRdb lists one record per CDR3 protein. The sample holds roughly 48,000 distinct CDR3 sequences, around 5% seen once. The source is a female donor in good health.

This clonotype appeared a few times. This chain joins TRBV29-1 and TRBJ1-4; maybe TRBD1 (5 bases). The CDR3 spans 13 residues. With 5 bases removed from V and 8 bases from J, the gap between germline ends came to 15 bases. The germline V gene encodes CDR1 SQVTM and CDR2 ANQGSEA. The CDR3 bases are TGCAGCGTTTCATCGACAGTGGGGGAAAAACTGTTTTTT. Its protein product is CSVSSTVGEKLFF.

This clonotype was detected many times. This chain uses TRBV29-1 with TRBJ2-7, with unresolved D. The CDR3 is 12 residues long. V lost 7 bases, J lost 3 bases, and 13 bases lay in between. Germline-derived CDR1 and CDR2 are SQVTM and ANQGSEA. CDR3 region: CSAIGTGYEQYF. CDR3 coding DNA: TGCAGCGCCATAGGAACCGGCTACGAGCAGTACTTC.

This clonotype was detected ten times or more. The chain couples TRBV20-1 to TRBJ2-7; no firm D call. Germline CDR1 reads DFQATT; CDR2 reads SNEGSKA (reference sequence). Trimming took off 0 bases at V and 3 bases at J, with 12 bases between the two ends. The CDR3 contains 14 residues. The CDR3 spells CSARDPRLVYEQYF. CDR3 coding DNA: TGCAGTGCTAGAGATCCCCGATTGGTCTACGAGCAGTACTTC.

This clonotype was seen many times. This chain joins TRBV6-5 and TRBJ2-1; TRBD2 agrees at 9 bases. The V gene end was trimmed by 6 bases and the J gene end by 7 bases; junction bases not matched to a gene: 16. Germline V gene data show CDR1 as MNHEY and CDR2 as SVGAGI. This CDR3 is 17 amino acids long. CDR3 bases: TGTGCCAGCAGCCGAGCCGGGCGTCTAGCGGGAAGTAATGAGCAGTTCTTC. Translating it yields CASSRAGRLAGSNEQFF.

This clonotype was found many times. CDR3 coding DNA: TGTGCCAGTAGTTCAGGTTTAGCGGCCCTCTACAGGAATGAGCAGTTCTTC. Protein: CASSSGLAALYRNEQFF. J is TRBJ2-1 and V is TRBV19, with D tentatively TRBD2 (6 bases). V was trimmed by 5 bases and J by 7 bases, leaving 24 bases between them. The CDR3 loop spans 17 amino acids. Germline assignment: CDR1 LNHDA and CDR2 SQIVND (reference sequence).